These 29 T cell receptor beta chains came from one sample sequenced in a study of blood T cells in healthy people across ages. A second PCR, run for about 6 to 11 cycles, used a sample-barcoded 5' primer plus a J-beta primer mix. MiXCR, run by TCRdb on the 5' RACE reads, gives a single entry per CDR3 protein. The data contain 650,000 to 700,000 distinct CDR3 sequences, about 34% of them singletons. The specimen sequenced was blood. Receptor source: a woman aged 80 or over in good health.

The V call is TRBV29-1, the J call TRBJ2-4, with a possible D match to TRBD1 (6 bases). CDR1 is SQVTM, CDR2 ANQGSEA, per germline. The germline V and J ends were trimmed by 4 bases and 9 bases, with 19 bases remaining between them. The CDR3 runs 14 residues. CDR3: CSVVPTGRGSIQYF. Written as DNA, the CDR3 is TGCAGCGTTGTCCCGACAGGCCGTGGGAGCATTCAGTACTTC.

This clonotype has more than one count but fewer than ten. This chain uses TRBV20-1 with TRBJ1-4; the D is unclear. The CDR3 spans 16 residues. The germline CDR1 and CDR2 sequences are DFQATT and SNEGSKA (reference sequence). V was clipped by 0 bases and J by 7 bases, with 18 bases between them. CDR3 sequence: CSARDVGISLGEKLFF. In DNA form, the CDR3 reads TGCAGTGCTAGAGACGTCGGAATAAGCCTCGGTGAAAAACTGTTTTTT.

This clonotype was detected many times. This chain uses TRBV5-1 with TRBJ2-3; D might be TRBD1 (5 bases). The germline gives CDR1 SGHRS, CDR2 YFSETQ. Between the trimmed V and J ends, which lost 5 bases and 4 bases, there was a span of 14 bases. The CDR3 runs 14 residues. The CDR3 is CASRGVYGPDTQYF. The DNA of the CDR3 is TGCGCCAGCAGAGGGGTCTATGGGCCAGATACGCAGTATTTT.

The chain recombines TRBV5-1 with TRBJ1-1; 8 nucleotides agree with TRBD1. CDR1 and CDR2 from the germline V gene are SGHRS and YFSETQ. J was trimmed by 10 bases and V by 4 bases; bases with no gene match: 9. The CDR3 totals 13 residues. The CDR3: CASSPGQEGGAFF. The DNA of the CDR3 is TGCGCCAGCAGCCCGGGACAGGAAGGGGGAGCTTTCTTT.

In this sample, this clonotype turned up a few times. The chain couples TRBV7-3 to TRBJ1-6, with TRBD1 matching over 7 bases. The CDR3 loop spans 15 amino acids. Germline V gene sequence: CDR1 SGHTA, CDR2 FQGTGA. DNA for the CDR3: TGTGCATCCGGGACAGACGAAGATACGGATTCACCCCTCCACTTT. This translates into CASGTDEDTDSPLHF.

The CDR3 here is CASSEGAGGEKLFF. The DNA for the CDR3 is TGTGCCAGCAGTGAAGGAGCGGGAGGTGAAAAACTGTTTTTT. The chain has TRBV2 and TRBJ1-4; D uncertain. Germline values: CDR1 SNHLY, CDR2 FYNNEI. This CDR3 contains 14 residues. V shed 1 base and J shed 7 bases, with 10 bases lying between them.

The chain employs TRBV27 and TRBJ2-7; D may be TRBD2 (6 bases). This CDR3 spans 20 amino acids. The V and J ends lost 1 base and 0 bases respectively, with 25 bases between them. The germline V gene has CDR1 MNHEY and CDR2 SMNVEV (reference sequence). CDR3 amino acids: CASSLLRLGGLPEPSYEQYF. CDR3 nucleotides: TGTGCCAGCAGTTTATTGCGCCTGGGAGGACTACCTGAGCCCTCCTACGAGCAGTACTTC.

This clonotype has a handful of counts. This sequence is one base from a far larger clone and is likely a read error. V gene TRBV12-3 or TRBV12-4 combines with J gene TRBJ2-3, with D perhaps TRBD2 (6 bases). CDR3 length: 13 residues. DNA of the CDR3: TGTGCCAGCAGTCCGCGGGGCACAGATACGCGGTATTTT. Protein product: CASSPRGTDTRYF.

The V and J genes are TRBV2 and TRBJ1-5; the D is unclear. The germline gives CDR1 SNHLY, CDR2 FYNNEI. This CDR3 has 13 amino acids. The V gene lost 5 bases and the J gene lost 3 bases, with 8 bases spanning the gap. The CDR3 nucleotides are TGTGCCAGCAGTCATAATCCCAATCAGCCCCAGCATTTT. Protein: CASSHNPNQPQHF.

The rearrangement uses TRBV7-9 and TRBJ2-7; D call uncertain. With 2 bases removed from V and 5 bases from J, the gap between germline ends came to 7 bases. The CDR3 length is 12 residues. Germline CDR1 reads SEHNR; CDR2 reads FQNEAQ (reference sequence). The CDR3 reads CASSLTEDEQYF. The CDR3 bases are TGTGCCAGCAGCTTAACTGAGGACGAGCAGTACTTC.

The chain employs TRBV3-1 and TRBJ2-4; tentatively, D is TRBD2 (6 bases). The V end was cut by 5 bases, the J end by 6 bases, with 14 bases between. Germline V gene data show CDR1 as LGHDT and CDR2 as YNNKEL (reference sequence). This CDR3 contains 14 residues. The CDR3 loop reads CASSFPGEINIQYF. As DNA, the CDR3 is TGTGCCAGCAGCTTCCCGGGAGAGATAAACATTCAGTACTTC. Based on the CDR3 plus reference TRBV3-1 and TRBJ2-4, the full variable domain is DTAVSQTPKYLVTQMGNDKSIKCEQNLGHDTMYWYKQDSKKFLKIMFSYNNKELIINETVPNRFSPKSPDKAHLNLHINSLELGDSAVYFCASSFPGEINIQYFGAGTRLSVL.

Worth noting for this clonotype: This clone may be a read error of a much larger clone one base away. The V call is TRBV9, the J call TRBJ1-2; no reliable D call. Germline CDR1 reads SGDLS; CDR2 reads YYNGEE. Trimming removed 4 bases from V and 1 base from J, with 11 bases in between. There are 14 residues in the CDR3. The CDR3 bases are TGTGCCAGCAGCATAGAACTGGGTAACTATGGCTACACCTTC. It translates to CASSIELGNYGYTF.

The chain recombines TRBV11-3 with TRBJ2-1, with 9 bases aligning to TRBD1. With V trimmed by 1 base and J by 3 bases, 1 base remained unmatched. The CDR3 has 15 residues. Germline assignment: CDR1 SGHNT and CDR2 YENEEA. CDR3 amino acids: CASSLGQGDYNEQFF. For the CDR3, the DNA is TGTGCCAGCAGCTTAGGACAGGGGGACTACAATGAGCAGTTCTTC.

This clonotype was observed many times. The chain uses TRBV10-3 and TRBJ2-7; D gene uncertain. From germline, CDR1 is ENHRY and CDR2 SYGVKD. The CDR3 length is 13 residues. V dropped 3 bases and J dropped 0 bases, with 6 bases sitting between them. The CDR3 sequence: CAISETYSYEQYF. CDR3 DNA sequence: TGTGCCATCAGTGAAACTTACTCCTACGAGCAGTACTTC.

The rearrangement links TRBV6-5 to TRBJ1-3, with D possibly being TRBD1 (5 bases). This CDR3 is 16 amino acids long. Trimming removed 0 bases from V and 3 bases from J, with 12 bases in between. Germline V gives CDR1 MNHEY, CDR2 SVGAGI. CDR3 protein: CASSYSMAGVGNTIYF. CDR3 DNA sequence: TGTGCCAGCAGTTACTCGATGGCGGGGGTTGGAAACACCATATATTTT.

This clonotype has a count of ten or more. This chain links TRBV5-1 with TRBJ2-3; D ambiguous. This CDR3 comprises 16 residues. Trimming took off 0 bases at V and 0 bases at J, with 11 bases between the two ends. Germline CDR1 reads SGHRS; CDR2 reads YFSETQ. CDR3 amino acids: CASSLEADPSTDTQYF. For the CDR3, the DNA is TGCGCCAGCAGCTTGGAGGCAGATCCTAGCACAGATACGCAGTATTTT.

With regard to this clonotype: This may arise from a read error, as a much more abundant clone is one base away. The chain employs TRBV9 and TRBJ2-2; D remains ambiguous. V gave up 1 base and J gave up 1 base, with 5 bases separating them. CDR3 length equals 14 residues. From germline, CDR1 is SGDLS and CDR2 YYNGEE. The CDR3 DNA reads as TGTGCCAGCAGCGTAACAAGGAACACCGGGGAGCTGTTTTTT. This codes for CASSVTRNTGELFF.

A note on this clonotype: A much larger clone is a single base away; this may be a read error. The chain is built from TRBV7-8 and TRBJ2-7; 7 nucleotides line up with TRBD1. The CDR3 runs 14 residues. Germline V gene sequence: CDR1 SGHVS, CDR2 FQNEAQ. The trim removed 4 bases at V and 2 bases at J, leaving 5 bases unmatched. The CDR3 nucleotides are TGTGCCAGCAGCTGGAACAGGGGAACCTACGAGCAGTACTTC. Translated: CASSWNRGTYEQYF. Variable domain in full (rest from reference TRBV7-8 and TRBJ2-7): GAGVSQSPRYKVAKRGQDVALRCDPISGHVSLFWYQQALGQGPEFLTYFQNEAQLDKSGLPSDRFFAERPEGSVSTLKIQRTQQEDSAVYLCASSWNRGTYEQYFGPGTRLTVT.

This chain joins TRBV20-1 and TRBJ1-4; D is possibly TRBD1 (6 bases). With 1 base removed from V and 5 bases from J, the gap between germline ends came to 8 bases. CDR1 is DFQATT and CDR2 is SNEGSKA in the germline V gene (reference sequence). The CDR3 consists of 13 residues. CDR3 coding DNA: TGCAGTGCTAGAGCCACAGGGAATGAAAAACTGTTTTTT. Its protein product is CSARATGNEKLFF.

The chain carries TRBV5-1 and TRBJ2-3; no clear D. Trimming took off 4 bases at V and 0 bases at J, with 9 bases between the two ends. This CDR3 region has 14 residues. The germline CDR1 and CDR2 sequences are SGHRS and YFSETQ. CDR3 sequence: CASSPELSTDTQYF. CDR3 nucleotide sequence: TGCGCCAGCAGCCCGGAACTAAGCACAGATACGCAGTATTTT.

This chain connects TRBV7-2 to TRBJ2-5, with TRBD1 matching over 8 bases. The ends lost 5 bases at V and 4 bases at J; junction bases unmatched: 12. This CDR3 has 16 amino acids. Germline CDR1 is SGHTA and CDR2 is FQGNSA. For the CDR3, the DNA is TGTGCCAGCAGCCAAGTCCGGGACAGGTTTCCAGAGACCCAGTACTTC. Translation gives CASSQVRDRFPETQYF.

J is TRBJ2-7 and V is TRBV5-5; tentative D call: TRBD2 (5 bases). The CDR3 extends over 12 amino acids. CDR1 is SGHKS and CDR2 is YYEKEE in the germline V gene (reference sequence). V gave up 4 bases and J gave up 6 bases, with 11 bases separating them. The DNA of the CDR3 is TGTGCCAGCAGCAGGGTGAGCGGCGAGCAGTACTTC. This codes for CASSRVSGEQYF.

This clonotype came up many times. Here the CDR3 reads CASSKREGTGEAFF. In DNA, the CDR3 is TGTGCCAGCAGCAAAAGGGAAGGAACGGGTGAAGCTTTCTTT. J is TRBJ1-1 and V is TRBV7-2; D unresolved. The V gene's germline CDR1 is SGHTA and CDR2 FQGNSA. Trimming removed 5 bases from V and 7 bases from J, with 17 bases in between. The CDR3 covers 14 residues.

This clonotype was picked up one time. The chain links TRBV2 to TRBJ2-1; D is undetermined. CDR3 length equals 13 residues. Between the trimmed V and J ends, which lost 3 bases and 7 bases, there was a span of 10 bases. Germline V gene lookup returns CDR1 SNHLY and CDR2 FYNNEI. This CDR3 reads CASSERQMNEQFF. The CDR3 DNA is TGTGCCAGCAGTGAGAGGCAGATGAATGAGCAGTTCTTC.

This clonotype was seen at least ten times. The genes are TRBV7-2 and TRBJ2-3, with 8 nucleotides matching TRBD2. Per the germline V gene, CDR1 is SGHTA and CDR2 is FQGNSA. CDR3 size: 16 residues. V was pared by 3 bases and J by 2 bases, with 7 bases of the junction left unmatched. This CDR3 reads CASSFYRGGTTDTQYF. The CDR3, as DNA: TGTGCCAGCAGCTTTTACCGCGGGGGGACCACAGATACGCAGTATTTT.

There are many counts of this clonotype. The V gene is TRBV6-2 or TRBV6-3, the J gene TRBJ2-5; TRBD2 agrees at 12 bases. The CDR3 extends over 15 amino acids. V lost 6 bases to trimming and J lost 5 bases; unmatched junction nucleotides: 7. Germline values: CDR1 MNHEY, CDR2 SVGEGT. CDR3 loop: CASRPSGGAWETQYF. The CDR3, as DNA: TGTGCCAGCAGACCTAGCGGGGGGGCCTGGGAGACCCAGTACTTC.

Remarks on this clonotype: Possible read error: a much larger clone is one base away. This rearrangement joins TRBV10-3 to TRBJ1-2, with TRBD1 identical over 9 bases. Per the germline V gene, CDR1 is ENHRY and CDR2 is SYGVKD. The CDR3 totals 17 residues. Here the CDR3 DNA reads TGTGCCACCAGTAAAAGAGGGACAGGGAGGATTGACTATGGCTACACCTTC. Protein product: CATSKRGTGRIDYGYTF.

CDR3 coding DNA: TGCGCCAGCAGCTTGGGGGGGTCCCCAAGGGGGCAGTACTTC. It yields the protein CASSLGGSPRGQYF. This rearrangement joins TRBV5-1 to TRBJ2-5; D perhaps matches TRBD1 (6 bases). With 0 bases removed from V and 11 bases from J, the gap between germline ends came to 17 bases. The CDR3 contains 14 residues. Germline V gene sequence: CDR1 SGHRS, CDR2 YFSETQ.

The J gene is TRBJ2-7, the V gene TRBV7-9; 7 nucleotides line up with TRBD1. Per germline, CDR1 SEHNR and CDR2 FQNEAQ (reference sequence). This CDR3 contains 14 residues. Losses at the gene ends were 6 bases for V and 3 bases for J; bases not matched to a gene: 8. CDR3: CASSHTGDLYEQYF. The CDR3 DNA is TGTGCCAGCAGTCATACAGGGGACCTCTACGAGCAGTACTTC. Looking up the rest from reference TRBV7-9 and TRBJ2-7 gives the full variable domain: DTGVSQNPRHKITKRGQNVTFRCDPISEHNRLYWYRQTLGQGPEFLTYFQNEAQLEKSRLLSDRFSAERPKGSFSTLEIQRTEQGDSAMYLCASSHTGDLYEQYFGPGTRLTVT.